What follows describes a single T cell receptor beta chain. Sequencing was performed with immunoSEQ multiplex PCR; in TCRdb, only in-frame clones are kept and a portion is missing. This table has some 270,000 clones, 84% appearing once. This sample stems from a study of blood T cell repertoires in COVID-19. Germline trimming cut 5 bases from V and 4 bases from J; bases unmatched to any gene: 3. The CDR3 extends over 13 amino acids. The germline V gene encodes CDR1 SGHAT and CDR2 FQNNGV. The receptor comes from a man over 45 who had recovered from COVID-19. Input material: PBMCs or T cells enriched from blood (not recorded which). The chain recombines TRBV11-2 with TRBJ1-2, with TRBD1 matching over 8 bases. The DNA of the CDR3 is TGTGCCAGCAGCCCTGGACAGGGCTATGGCTACACCTTC. Translating gives CASSPGQGYGYTF.